Following are 11 T cell receptor beta chains from one sample sequenced in a study of T cells after yellow fever vaccination. One entry per CDR3 protein results from TCRdb running MiXCR on the 5' RACE reads. Of approximately 300,000 distinct CDR3 sequences in the sample, around 7% are singletons; the top ten hold roughly a sixth. Source: PBMCs, taken more than 35 days after the first yellow fever vaccination. These receptors came from a man aged 18-30 years who received the YFV17D yellow fever vaccine.

This clonotype was counted a few times. The chain has TRBV7-9 and TRBJ1-1, with D possibly matching TRBD1 (6 bases). V lost 4 bases and J 0 bases, leaving 6 bases between the germline ends. Germline CDR1 and CDR2: SEHNR and FQNEAQ (reference sequence). This CDR3 spans 13 amino acids. CDR3 in DNA: TGTGCCAGCAGCTGGACAGTGAACACTGAAGCTTTCTTT. Residues: CASSWTVNTEAFF.

The chain is built from TRBV27 and TRBJ1-2; D is possibly TRBD1 (5 bases). This CDR3 region has 14 residues. Trimming cost V 6 bases and J 1 base, with 12 bases left between them. In germline, CDR1 is MNHEY, CDR2 SMNVEV (reference sequence). The CDR3 DNA sequence: TGTGCCAGCAGACCCGGGGGGTTTAACTATGGCTACACCTTC. It translates to CASRPGGFNYGYTF.

A word on this clonotype: One base away lies a much larger clone, so this may be a sequencing read error. This CDR3 reads CASSIPSSGVNYEQFF. The CDR3 bases are TGCGCCAGCAGCATACCATCTAGCGGGGTTAATTACGAGCAGTTCTTC. This chain connects TRBV5-1 to TRBJ2-1; TRBD2 agrees at 9 bases. The CDR3 is 16 residues long. The J segment lost 10 bases and the V segment lost 4 bases, leaving 15 bases of the junction unmatched. Germline V gene data show CDR1 as SGHRS and CDR2 as YFSETQ. Based on the CDR3 plus reference TRBV5-1 and TRBJ2-1, the full variable domain is KAGVTQTPRYLIKTRGQQVTLSCSPISGHRSVSWYQQTPGQGLQFLFEYFSETQRNKGNFPGRFSGRQFSNSRSEMNVSTLELGDSALYLCASSIPSSGVNYEQFFGPGTRLTVL.

This clonotype has only a few counts. CDR3: CASSQDSGPTDTQYF. The CDR3 DNA sequence: TGCGCCAGCAGCCAGGACAGCGGACCCACAGATACGCAGTATTTT. This sequence joins TRBV4-3 and TRBJ2-3, with D maybe TRBD1 (6 bases). The CDR3 covers 15 residues. The V gene lost 3 bases and the J gene lost 2 bases, with 12 bases spanning the gap. CDR1 is LGHNA, CDR2 YSLEER, per germline.

The genes are TRBV3-1 and TRBJ2-1; TRBD1 matches 11 bases. J was trimmed by 7 bases and V by 4 bases; bases with no gene match: 6. This CDR3 region has 15 residues. Per germline, CDR1 LGHDT and CDR2 YNNKEL (reference sequence). Here the CDR3 DNA reads TGTGCCAGCAGCCTTCCGGGACAGGGGGTAAATGAGCAGTTCTTC. It yields the protein CASSLPGQGVNEQFF.

The V call is TRBV4-1, the J call TRBJ2-5; D assignment may be TRBD1 or TRBD2 (5 bases each). In germline, CDR1 is MGHRA, CDR2 YSYEKL. The germline V and J ends were trimmed by 3 bases and 3 bases, with 17 bases remaining between them. This CDR3 has 16 residues. The CDR3 DNA reads as TGCGCCAGCAGCCAGAGTAGAGGGGCGCGAGAAGAGACCCAGTACTTC. Protein: CASSQSRGAREETQYF.

The J gene is TRBJ1-1, the V gene TRBV5-1, with D unresolved. V was cut by 0 bases and J by 4 bases, with 10 bases left in between. Germline CDR1 is SGHRS and CDR2 is YFSETQ. The CDR3 has 14 amino acids. CDR3 sequence (DNA): TGCGCCAGCAGCTTGGCCGGGCGGAGCACTGAAGCTTTCTTT. Protein sequence: CASSLAGRSTEAFF.

This clonotype was observed a handful of times. The chain uses TRBV4-2 and TRBJ2-5, with a tentative D call TRBD1 (5 bases). CDR3 size: 15 residues. Germline V gives CDR1 LGHNA, CDR2 YNFKEQ. V lost 0 bases and J 0 bases, leaving 8 bases between the germline ends. As DNA, the CDR3 is TGTGCCAGCAGCCAAGAAGGGGCGTACCAAGAGACCCAGTACTTC. It translates to CASSQEGAYQETQYF.

This clonotype was seen many times. CDR3 coding DNA: TGTGCCAGCAGCCCCGGGAGGGACCACTACGAGCAGTACTTC. Protein: CASSPGRDHYEQYF. V usage is TRBV9 and J usage is TRBJ2-7; 8 bases match TRBD2. The CDR3 has 14 residues. V shed 4 bases, J shed 3 bases, and the junction held 6 bases outside the gene matches. Germline V lookup: CDR1 SGDLS, CDR2 YYNGEE. The whole variable domain, filled in from reference TRBV9 and TRBJ2-7, reads DSGVTQTPKHLITATGQRVTLRCSPRSGDLSVYWYQQSLDQGLQFLIQYYNGEERAKGNILERFSAQQFPDLHSELNLSSLELGDSALYFCASSPGRDHYEQYFGPGTRLTVT.

This clonotype was picked up a small number of times. The V gene is TRBV25-1, the J gene TRBJ2-5; 7 nucleotides match TRBD1. CDR1 and CDR2 from the germline V gene are MGHDK and SYGVNS. V trimming: 6 bases; J trimming: 5 bases; junction bases outside the gene matches: 9. The CDR3 consists of 14 residues. CDR3 nucleotides: TGTGCCAGCAGACACACAGGGGCGCTCGAGACCCAGTACTTC. It is translated as CASRHTGALETQYF.

This clonotype was picked up many times. The chain couples TRBV7-2 to TRBJ2-3; a possible D gene is TRBD2 (6 bases). This CDR3 is built from 13 residues. The V and J ends lost 3 bases and 6 bases respectively, with 10 bases between them. Germline V gene sequence: CDR1 SGHTA, CDR2 FQGNSA. CDR3: CASSLEGWDTQYF. In DNA, the CDR3 is TGTGCCAGCAGCTTGGAGGGGTGGGATACGCAGTATTTT.